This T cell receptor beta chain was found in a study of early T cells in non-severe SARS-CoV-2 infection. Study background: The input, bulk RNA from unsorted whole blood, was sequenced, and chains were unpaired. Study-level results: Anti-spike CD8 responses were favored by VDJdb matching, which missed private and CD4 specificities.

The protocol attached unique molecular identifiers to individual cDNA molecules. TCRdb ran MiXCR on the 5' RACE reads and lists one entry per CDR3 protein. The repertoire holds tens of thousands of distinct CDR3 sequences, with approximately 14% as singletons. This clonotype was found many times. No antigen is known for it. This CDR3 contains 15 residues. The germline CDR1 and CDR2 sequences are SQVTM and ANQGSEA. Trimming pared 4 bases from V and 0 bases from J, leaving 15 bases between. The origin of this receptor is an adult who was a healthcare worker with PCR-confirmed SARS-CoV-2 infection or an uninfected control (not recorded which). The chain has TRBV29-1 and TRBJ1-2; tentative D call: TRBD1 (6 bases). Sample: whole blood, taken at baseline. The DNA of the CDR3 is TGCAGCGTTGGCTTGAGGGACAACCCTAACTATGGCTACACCTTC. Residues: CSVGLRDNPNYGYTF.